This T cell receptor (beta chain) was sequenced in a study of vaccination effects on CD4 cells after COVID-19. Overall study findings and caveats: Clones of infection and vaccine origin contracted markedly late after vaccination.

A remark on this clone: The antigen is unknown.

Measured with immunoSEQ multiplex PCR; TCRdb has only the in-frame clones, and not every one. The sample has tens of thousands of clones, roughly 73% seen once; the top ten hold around 27%. Germline V gene data show CDR1 as SGHKS and CDR2 as YYEKEE (reference sequence). The CDR3 extends over 15 amino acids. Germline trimming cut 0 bases from V and 6 bases from J; bases unmatched to any gene: 3. Within the ViraFEST assay, antigen-specific CD4+ T cells underwent expansion with viral peptide pools prior to sequencing. Following a roughly 11-day culture, CD4+ T cells were purified. People in the vaccine group had not been infected with SARS-CoV-2 before, and their nucleocapsid antibodies were negative. IL-2 medium was substituted for half the medium on days 3 and 7.

The input for sequencing was CD4+ T cells from PBMCs cultured with HCoV-OC43 spike peptides, taken before COVID-19 vaccination. Stated subset: HCoV-OC43 spike overlapping peptide pool stimulation. The TCR sequence derives from a human donor who received a COVID-19 vaccine. The chain recombines TRBV5-5 with TRBJ1-6; 7 positions match TRBD1. CDR3 DNA sequence: TGTGCCAGCAGCTTGGTGACAGGGCTTAATTCACCCCTCCACTTT. It yields the protein CASSLVTGLNSPLHF.